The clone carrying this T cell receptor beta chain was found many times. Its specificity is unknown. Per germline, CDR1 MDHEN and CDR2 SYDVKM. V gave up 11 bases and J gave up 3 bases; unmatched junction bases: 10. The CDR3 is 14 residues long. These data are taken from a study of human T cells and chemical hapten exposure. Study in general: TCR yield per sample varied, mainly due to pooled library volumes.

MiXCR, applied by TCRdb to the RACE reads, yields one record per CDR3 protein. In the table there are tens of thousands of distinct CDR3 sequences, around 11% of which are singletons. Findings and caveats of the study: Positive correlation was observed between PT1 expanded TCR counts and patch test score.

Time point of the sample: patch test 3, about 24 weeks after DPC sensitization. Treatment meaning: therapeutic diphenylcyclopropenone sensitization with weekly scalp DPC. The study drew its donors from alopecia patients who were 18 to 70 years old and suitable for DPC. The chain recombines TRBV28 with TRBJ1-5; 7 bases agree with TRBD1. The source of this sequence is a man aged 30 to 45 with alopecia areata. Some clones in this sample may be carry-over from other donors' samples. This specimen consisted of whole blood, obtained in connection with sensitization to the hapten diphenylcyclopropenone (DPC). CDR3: CAARQGGANQPQHF. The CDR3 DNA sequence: TGTGCCGCCCGACAGGGAGGCGCCAATCAGCCCCAGCATTTT.